A selection of T cell receptor beta chains follows, all from one sample in a study of cytomegalovirus exposure and HLA in healthy donors. The table came from immunoSEQ multiplex PCR; TCRdb's copy has only in-frame clones and leaves some out. The profile shows roughly 100,000 clones, approximately 9% of them singletons. Sequencing was performed on PBMCs. The receptor source for this set is a man in his forties or fifties in good health and CMV-seropositive. The CDR3 runs from the conserved cysteine through the conserved F or W. D genes are given only for firm matches. Part of the rows lack a size; the others show once, few, many or a class for expanded clones.

abundance: few; v_gene: TRBV4-2; d_gene: TRBD2; j_gene: TRBJ2-7; CDR3aa: CASSLRTSGDLSYEQYF; CDR3nt: TGTGCCAGCAGCCTCCGGACTAGCGGAGACCTATCCTACGAGCAGTACTTC
abundance: few; v_gene: TRBV11-2; d_gene: TRBD1; j_gene: TRBJ2-7; CDR3aa: CASSLDRGLNEQYF; CDR3nt: TGTGCCAGCAGCTTAGACAGGGGGCTCAACGAGCAGTACTTC
abundance: few; v_gene: TRBV11-2; d_gene: .; j_gene: TRBJ2-7; CDR3aa: CASSLDREQYF; CDR3nt: TGTGCCAGCAGCTTAGACCGCGAGCAGTACTTC
abundance: .; v_gene: TRBV28; d_gene: .; j_gene: TRBJ2-7; CDR3aa: CASSLASYSYEQYF; CDR3nt: TGTGCCAGCAGCCTAGCCAGTTACTCCTACGAGCAGTACTTC
abundance: .; v_gene: TRBV7-6; d_gene: TRBD1; j_gene: TRBJ1-1; CDR3aa: CASSKGQGVSTEAFF; CDR3nt: TGTGCCAGCAGCAAAGGACAGGGAGTGAGCACTGAAGCTTTCTTT
abundance: .; v_gene: TRBV6-1; d_gene: .; j_gene: TRBJ2-7; CDR3aa: CASKEEQGYGEQYF; CDR3nt: TGTGCCAGCAAGGAAGAACAGGGCTATGGCGAGCAGTACTTC
abundance: few; v_gene: TRBV7-7; d_gene: TRBD1; j_gene: TRBJ2-1; CDR3aa: CASSLGQDHNEQFF; CDR3nt: TGTGCTAGCAGCTTGGGACAGGATCACAATGAGCAGTTCTTC
abundance: .; v_gene: TRBV28; d_gene: .; j_gene: TRBJ2-2; CDR3aa: CATQEEGRNTGELFF; CDR3nt: TGTGCCACCCAGGAGGAGGGCCGGAACACCGGGGAGCTGTTTTTT
abundance: .; v_gene: TRBV18; d_gene: .; j_gene: TRBJ1-2; CDR3aa: CASSPTGWNYGYTF; CDR3nt: TGTGCCAGCTCACCGACAGGTTGGAACTATGGCTACACCTTC
abundance: few; v_gene: TRBV7-9; d_gene: .; j_gene: TRBJ1-2; CDR3aa: CASSFLAYGYTF; CDR3nt: TGTGCCAGCAGCTTTTTAGCTTATGGCTACACCTTC
abundance: .; v_gene: TRBV5-1; d_gene: .; j_gene: TRBJ2-4; CDR3aa: CASSFQGGAKNIQYF; CDR3nt: TGCGCCAGCAGCTTCCAGGGGGGAGCCAAAAACATTCAGTACTTC
abundance: .; v_gene: TRBV29-1; d_gene: .; j_gene: TRBJ1-2; CDR3aa: CSVEGQPLSYTF; CDR3nt: TGCAGCGTTGAAGGACAACCCCTAAGCTACACCTTC
abundance: .; v_gene: TRBV11-1; d_gene: .; j_gene: TRBJ2-7; CDR3aa: CASSWGETYEQYF; CDR3nt: TGTGCCAGCAGCTGGGGGGAGACCTACGAGCAGTACTTC
abundance: few; v_gene: TRBV9; d_gene: TRBD1; j_gene: TRBJ1-5; CDR3aa: CASSVGQGGQPQHF; CDR3nt: TGTGCCAGCAGCGTCGGACAGGGCGGGCAGCCCCAGCATTTT
abundance: few; v_gene: TRBV5-4; d_gene: TRBD2; j_gene: TRBJ2-4; CDR3aa: CASSSGTSGGWGAKNIQYF; CDR3nt: TGTGCCAGCAGCTCCGGGACTAGCGGGGGGTGGGGAGCCAAAAACATTCAGTACTTC
abundance: few; v_gene: TRBV6-1; d_gene: .; j_gene: TRBJ1-2; CDR3aa: CASSDSGVGYTF; CDR3nt: TGTGCCAGCAGTGACTCCGGGGTGGGCTACACCTTC
abundance: few; v_gene: TRBV6-1; d_gene: TRBD1; j_gene: TRBJ2-7; CDR3aa: CASITDRSYEQYF; CDR3nt: TGTGCCAGCATCACGGACAGGTCCTACGAGCAGTACTTC
abundance: few; v_gene: TRBV30; d_gene: .; j_gene: TRBJ2-5; CDR3aa: CAWSVQGPGETQYF; CDR3nt: TGTGCCTGGAGTGTACAAGGCCCAGGGGAGACCCAGTACTTC
abundance: few; v_gene: TRBV30; d_gene: TRBD1; j_gene: TRBJ2-4; CDR3aa: CAWSWVRTSTGENIQYF; CDR3nt: TGTGCCTGGAGCTGGGTCCGAACTTCGACAGGGGAAAACATTCAGTACTTC
abundance: few; v_gene: TRBV10-3; d_gene: TRBD2; j_gene: TRBJ2-2; CDR3aa: CAIRQGTSGKRTGELFF; CDR3nt: TGTGCCATCAGACAAGGGACTAGCGGGAAGCGGACCGGGGAGCTGTTTTTT
abundance: .; v_gene: TRBV14; d_gene: .; j_gene: TRBJ1-4; CDR3aa: CASSPTGLDEKLFF; CDR3nt: TGTGCCAGCAGCCCGACAGGTCTGGATGAAAAACTGTTTTTT
abundance: .; v_gene: TRBV28; d_gene: .; j_gene: TRBJ2-7; CDR3aa: CASRGIGRSYEQYF; CDR3nt: TGTGCCAGCAGAGGTATAGGCCGGAGCTACGAGCAGTACTTC
abundance: .; v_gene: TRBV2; d_gene: .; j_gene: TRBJ1-6; CDR3aa: CASSEALTVNSPLHF; CDR3nt: TGTGCCAGCAGTGAAGCTTTGACAGTAAATTCACCCCTCCACTTT
abundance: .; v_gene: TRBV5-1; d_gene: .; j_gene: TRBJ2-1; CDR3aa: CASNYLLAPRPEQFF; CDR3nt: TGCGCCAGCAACTACCTACTAGCCCCACGTCCCGAGCAGTTCTTC
abundance: .; v_gene: TRBV6-5; d_gene: TRBD2; j_gene: TRBJ2-2; CDR3aa: CASRTTSRGELFF; CDR3nt: TGTGCCAGCAGGACGACTAGCCGCGGGGAGCTGTTTTTT
abundance: once; v_gene: TRBV18; d_gene: TRBD1; j_gene: TRBJ1-1; CDR3aa: CASSQGQGASTEAFF; CDR3nt: TGTGCCAGCTCACAGGGACAGGGTGCATCCACTGAAGCTTTCTTT
abundance: few; v_gene: TRBV7-6; d_gene: TRBD2; j_gene: TRBJ2-2; CDR3aa: CASSFQIAGESGELFF; CDR3nt: TGTGCCAGCAGCTTTCAAATAGCGGGAGAATCCGGGGAGCTGTTTTTT
abundance: few; v_gene: TRBV18; d_gene: TRBD1; j_gene: TRBJ1-2; CDR3aa: CASSPRMGQGFGYTF; CDR3nt: TGTGCCAGCTCACCGAGGATGGGACAGGGGTTTGGCTACACCTTC
abundance: few; v_gene: TRBV15; d_gene: TRBD1; j_gene: TRBJ1-1; CDR3aa: CATSRDGQGNTEAFF; CDR3nt: TGTGCCACCAGCAGAGATGGACAGGGGAACACTGAAGCTTTCTTT
abundance: few; v_gene: TRBV5-6; d_gene: .; j_gene: TRBJ2-2; CDR3aa: CASLTYRNRLTGELFF; CDR3nt: TGTGCCAGCCTTACCTACAGGAACCGACTCACCGGGGAGCTGTTTTTT
abundance: .; v_gene: TRBV6-1; d_gene: .; j_gene: TRBJ2-1; CDR3aa: CASSGLNYNEQFF; CDR3nt: TGTGCCAGCAGTGGACTGAATTACAATGAGCAGTTCTTC
abundance: few; v_gene: TRBV9; d_gene: TRBD2; j_gene: TRBJ2-1; CDR3aa: CASSPPGLAGRNEQFF; CDR3nt: TGTGCCAGCAGCCCCCCTGGCTTAGCGGGCCGCAATGAGCAGTTCTTC
abundance: .; v_gene: TRBV19; d_gene: TRBD2; j_gene: TRBJ2-7; CDR3aa: CASSVAGGDSYEQYF; CDR3nt: TGTGCCAGTAGCGTAGCGGGAGGGGACTCCTACGAGCAGTACTTC
abundance: few; v_gene: TRBV28; d_gene: TRBD1; j_gene: TRBJ2-7; CDR3aa: CASSPATGGKQYF; CDR3nt: TGTGCCAGCAGTCCGGCGACAGGGGGCAAGCAGTACTTC
abundance: many; v_gene: TRBV9; d_gene: .; j_gene: TRBJ2-2; CDR3aa: CASNQRGITGELFF; CDR3nt: TGTGCCAGCAACCAGCGTGGAATAACCGGGGAGCTGTTTTTT
abundance: few; v_gene: TRBV2; d_gene: .; j_gene: TRBJ1-2; CDR3aa: CASSQGGWTNYGYTF; CDR3nt: TGTGCCAGCAGCCAGGGAGGGTGGACTAACTATGGCTACACCTTC
abundance: once; v_gene: TRBV28; d_gene: TRBD1; j_gene: TRBJ1-2; CDR3aa: CASSTWDSSNYGYTF; CDR3nt: TGTGCCAGCAGTACCTGGGACAGCTCTAACTATGGCTACACCTTC
abundance: .; v_gene: TRBV13; d_gene: .; j_gene: TRBJ2-2; CDR3aa: CASSSGGTNTGELFF; CDR3nt: TGTGCCAGCAGCTCCGGCGGGACGAACACCGGGGAGCTGTTTTTT
abundance: .; v_gene: TRBV7-9; d_gene: TRBD2; j_gene: TRBJ2-3; CDR3aa: CASSPGTSAGTDTQYF; CDR3nt: TGTGCCAGCAGCCCAGGGACTAGCGCAGGCACAGATACGCAGTATTTT
abundance: .; v_gene: TRBV7-7; d_gene: .; j_gene: TRBJ2-1; CDR3aa: CASSSRESSYNEQFF; CDR3nt: TGTGCTAGCAGCTCTAGAGAGAGCTCCTACAATGAGCAGTTCTTC